This T cell receptor (beta chain) was documented in a study of blood T cell repertoires in COVID-19 (TCRdb year 2020). Describing the broader study: Collaborator samples came from the United States, Italy and Spain and covered acute and convalescent phases of COVID-19. The sample metadata nearly always contained a de-identified subject ID, COVID-19 status, age in years and sex. The material from the prospective study consisted of cDNA or gDNA derived from T cells, B-cell-depleted T cells, or PBMCs. HLA class I and class II types, where available, came from metadata supplied by the sample provider rather than from assay-based typing. A freely available public database, intended as a resource for researchers studying the immune response to SARS-CoV-2, is where the repertoires were released. The dataset comprised deeply sampled blood TCRbeta repertoires from subjects exposed to, actively infected with, or recovered from COVID-19. Samples came from the ongoing ImmuneRACE study (first 160 participants) plus 1,254 subjects from 6 global collaborators. Beyond this particular receptor, the publication reports: The quantity of clinical and demographic metadata differed by source and by participant and was supplied without curation.

Based on the germline V gene, the CDR1 and CDR2 sequences are SGHVS and FQNEAQ. The CDR3 runs 15 amino acids, cysteine and phenylalanine included. CDR3 DNA is the only sequence kept; it has 45 bases, read in frame from the first base. V was cut back by 1 base and J by 3 bases, leaving a gap of 13 bases between them. On this clone: Its recognized antigen is unknown. Base qualities were left out, and no much larger clone turns up one base away.

The immunoSEQ Assay, a bias-controlled multiplex PCR, was used to amplify TCRbeta CDR3 regions from genomic DNA. On the study's bioinformatics: The number of nucleated cells in each sample was estimated by amplification of reference gene primers within the assay. Sequence reads were collapsed and filtered to measure the absolute abundance of every unique TCRbeta CDR3 rearrangement. For each sample, productive Simpson clonality was calculated by taking the square root of Simpson's diversity index across productive rearrangements. Sourced from immuneACCESS, this table was stored by TCRdb with only in-frame sequences that have V and J called. A share of the clones is absent; for the studies checked, an unresolved V gene accounts for under half, and the remainder has no known explanation. From that table come the V and J calls and clone size; the DNA was used to work out D and trimming. Here the sample has 210,000 or so clones; more than 75% occur a single time. The top ten clonotypes cover less than 4.5% of the sample.

Collaborating institutions collected whole blood in K2EDTA tubes following their own protocols. For TCRbeta analysis, collaborators shipped samples as frozen whole blood, isolated PBMCs, or DNA extracted from either of those sample types. The TCR sequence derives from a man aged 50 or older with acute or convalescent COVID-19. The material sequenced was peripheral blood. The rearranged chain carries TRBV7-8 and TRBJ2-7; TRBD2 is a possible D gene, resting on 5 matching bases. The DNA sequence is given as TGTGCCAGCAGCTTAGGGTTGATTGAGGGCTACGAGCAGTACTTC. Its translation is CASSLGLIEGYEQYF.